This T cell receptor beta chain appears in the sequencing data of a study of somatic mutations in cytotoxic T cells in rheumatoid arthritis. About the study: The authors flow-sorted some V beta antibody-stained T-cell populations at nearly 100% purity, including V beta1+ cells that they sequenced for TCRB.

CDR1 is SGHTA, CDR2 FQGTGA, per germline. V lost 5 bases and J 6 bases, leaving 7 bases between the germline ends. CDR3 size: 12 residues. Authors' methods: Published virus-specific TCRB sequences were rarely matched by patient CD8+ clones larger than 1%. Clones were read by immunoSEQ multiplex PCR, and TCRdb kept only the in-frame ones, dropping some. That table supplies the V and J calls and clone size; D and trimming were determined from the DNA. The sample yields roughly 13,000 clones, 82% seen once. The rearrangement joins TRBV7-3 to TRBJ2-2, with D unclear. The source of this sequence is an adult with rheumatoid arthritis. The sample was CD8+ T cells sorted from blood. The CDR3 protein is CASSPLPGELFF. The DNA for the CDR3 is TGTGCCAGCAGCCCCCTTCCCGGGGAGCTGTTTTTT.